This T cell receptor (beta chain) was found in a study of shared clonotypes between healthy human individuals. In the naive CD8 group, cells lacked CD45RO and were positively selected for CCR7, so terminally differentiated effector memory CD45RA+ cells were left out. All donors were Caucasian adults living in Nashville, Tennessee. The germline gives CDR1 SQVTM, CDR2 ANQGSEA. This CDR3 is 14 amino acids long. V gave up 5 bases and J gave up 4 bases; unmatched junction bases: 5. Measured with immunoSEQ multiplex PCR; TCRdb has only the in-frame clones, and not every one. The data hold almost 700,000 clones, with under 95% observed a single time.

This sequence originates from a man in his thirties or forties in good health. Source material: naive CD8+ T cells sorted from blood. V and J are TRBV29-1 and TRBJ2-1; 10 bases align to TRBD2. CDR3 residues: CSVNGLADYNEQFF. CDR3 in DNA: TGCAGCGTTAATGGACTAGCGGATTACAATGAGCAGTTCTTC.